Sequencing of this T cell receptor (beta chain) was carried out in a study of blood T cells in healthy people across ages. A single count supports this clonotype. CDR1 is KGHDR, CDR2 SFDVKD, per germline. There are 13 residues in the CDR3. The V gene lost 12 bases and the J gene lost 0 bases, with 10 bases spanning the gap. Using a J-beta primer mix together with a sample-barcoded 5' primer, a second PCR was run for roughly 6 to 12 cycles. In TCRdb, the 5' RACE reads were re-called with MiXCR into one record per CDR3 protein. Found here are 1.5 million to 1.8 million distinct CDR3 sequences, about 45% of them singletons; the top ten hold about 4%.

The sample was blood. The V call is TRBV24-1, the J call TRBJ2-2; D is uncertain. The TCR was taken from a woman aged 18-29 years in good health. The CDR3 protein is CAVGEPNTGELFF. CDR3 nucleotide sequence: TGTGCCGTTGGCGAACCGAACACCGGGGAGCTGTTTTTT.